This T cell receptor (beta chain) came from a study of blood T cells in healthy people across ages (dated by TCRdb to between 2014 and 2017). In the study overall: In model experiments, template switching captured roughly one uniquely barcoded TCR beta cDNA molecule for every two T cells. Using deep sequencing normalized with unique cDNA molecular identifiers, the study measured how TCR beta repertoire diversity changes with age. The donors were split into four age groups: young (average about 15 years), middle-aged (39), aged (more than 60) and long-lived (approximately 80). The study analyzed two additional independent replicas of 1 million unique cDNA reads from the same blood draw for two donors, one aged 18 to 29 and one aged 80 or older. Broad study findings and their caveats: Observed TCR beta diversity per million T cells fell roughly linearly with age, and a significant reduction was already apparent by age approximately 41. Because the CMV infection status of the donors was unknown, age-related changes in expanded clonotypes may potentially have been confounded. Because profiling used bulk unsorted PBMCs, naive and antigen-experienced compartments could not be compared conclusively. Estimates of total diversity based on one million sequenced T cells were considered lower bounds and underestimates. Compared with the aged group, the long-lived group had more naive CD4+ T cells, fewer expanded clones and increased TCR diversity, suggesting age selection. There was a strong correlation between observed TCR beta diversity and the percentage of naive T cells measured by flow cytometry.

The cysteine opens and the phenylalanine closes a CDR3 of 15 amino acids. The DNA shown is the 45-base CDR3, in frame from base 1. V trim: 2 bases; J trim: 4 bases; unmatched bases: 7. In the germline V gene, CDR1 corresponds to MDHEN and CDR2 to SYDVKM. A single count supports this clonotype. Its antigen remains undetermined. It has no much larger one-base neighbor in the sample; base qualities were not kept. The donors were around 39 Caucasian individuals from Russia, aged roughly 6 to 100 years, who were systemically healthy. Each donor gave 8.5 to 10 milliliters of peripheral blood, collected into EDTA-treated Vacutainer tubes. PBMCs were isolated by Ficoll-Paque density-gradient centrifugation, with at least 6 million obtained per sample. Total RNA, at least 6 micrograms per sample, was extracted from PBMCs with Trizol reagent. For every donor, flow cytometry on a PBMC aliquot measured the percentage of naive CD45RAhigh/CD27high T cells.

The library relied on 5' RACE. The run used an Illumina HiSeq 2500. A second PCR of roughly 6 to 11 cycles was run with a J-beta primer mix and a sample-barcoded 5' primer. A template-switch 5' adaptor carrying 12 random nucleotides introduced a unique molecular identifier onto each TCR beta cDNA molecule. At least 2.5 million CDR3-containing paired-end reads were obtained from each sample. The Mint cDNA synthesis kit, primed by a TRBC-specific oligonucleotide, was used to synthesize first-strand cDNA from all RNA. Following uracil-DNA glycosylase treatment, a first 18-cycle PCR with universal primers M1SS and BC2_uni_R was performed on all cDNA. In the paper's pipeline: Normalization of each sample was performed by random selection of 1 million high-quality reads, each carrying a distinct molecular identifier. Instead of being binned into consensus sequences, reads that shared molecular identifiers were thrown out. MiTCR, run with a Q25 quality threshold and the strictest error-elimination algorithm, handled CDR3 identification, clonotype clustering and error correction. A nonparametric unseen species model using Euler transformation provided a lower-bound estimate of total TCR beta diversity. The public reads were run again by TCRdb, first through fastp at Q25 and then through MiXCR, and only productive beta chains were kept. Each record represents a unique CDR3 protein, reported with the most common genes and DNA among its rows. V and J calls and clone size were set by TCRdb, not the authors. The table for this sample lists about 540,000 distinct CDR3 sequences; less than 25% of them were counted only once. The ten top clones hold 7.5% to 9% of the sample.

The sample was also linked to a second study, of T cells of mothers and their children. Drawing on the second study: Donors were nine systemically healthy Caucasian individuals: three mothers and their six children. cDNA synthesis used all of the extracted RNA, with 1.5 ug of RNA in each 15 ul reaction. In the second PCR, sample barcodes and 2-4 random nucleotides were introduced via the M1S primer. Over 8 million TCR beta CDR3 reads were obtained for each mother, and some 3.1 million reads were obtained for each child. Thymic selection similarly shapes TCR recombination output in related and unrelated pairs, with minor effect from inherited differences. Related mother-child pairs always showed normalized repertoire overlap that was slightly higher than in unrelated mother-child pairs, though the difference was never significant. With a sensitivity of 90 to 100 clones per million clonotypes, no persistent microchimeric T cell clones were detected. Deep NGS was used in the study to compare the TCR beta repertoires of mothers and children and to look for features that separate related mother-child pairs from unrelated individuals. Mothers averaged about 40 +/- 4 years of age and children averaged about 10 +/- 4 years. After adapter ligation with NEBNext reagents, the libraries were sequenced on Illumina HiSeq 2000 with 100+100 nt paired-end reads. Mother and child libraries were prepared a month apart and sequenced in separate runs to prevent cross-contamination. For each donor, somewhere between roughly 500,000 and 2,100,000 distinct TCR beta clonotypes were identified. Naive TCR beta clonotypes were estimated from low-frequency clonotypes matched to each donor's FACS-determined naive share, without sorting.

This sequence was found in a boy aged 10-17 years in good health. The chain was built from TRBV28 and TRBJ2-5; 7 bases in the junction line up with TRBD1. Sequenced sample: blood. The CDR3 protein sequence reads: CASSLGDRLLETQYF. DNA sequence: TGTGCCAGCAGTTTAGGGGACAGACTGCTAGAGACCCAGTACTTC.